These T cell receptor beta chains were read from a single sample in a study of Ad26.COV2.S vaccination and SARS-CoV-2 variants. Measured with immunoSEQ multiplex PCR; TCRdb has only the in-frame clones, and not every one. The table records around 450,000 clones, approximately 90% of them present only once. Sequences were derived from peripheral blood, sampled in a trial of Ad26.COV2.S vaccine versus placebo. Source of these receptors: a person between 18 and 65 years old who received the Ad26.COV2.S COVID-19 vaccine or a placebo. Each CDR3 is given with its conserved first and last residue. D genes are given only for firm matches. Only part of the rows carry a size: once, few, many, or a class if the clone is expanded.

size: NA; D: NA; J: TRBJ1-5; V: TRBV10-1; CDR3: CASTETGDQSNQPQHF; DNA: TGCGCCAGCACCGAGACCGGGGATCAAAGCAATCAGCCCCAGCATTTT
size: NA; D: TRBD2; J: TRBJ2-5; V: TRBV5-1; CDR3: CASSLSGMRGETQYF; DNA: TGCGCCAGCAGCTTGAGCGGGATGCGAGGAGAGACCCAGTACTTC
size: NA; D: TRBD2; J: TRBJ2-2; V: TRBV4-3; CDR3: CASSPHGTSGFTGELFF; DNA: TGCGCCAGCAGCCCTCACGGGACTAGCGGGTTCACCGGGGAGCTGTTTTTT
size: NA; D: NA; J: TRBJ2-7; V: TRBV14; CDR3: CASSQQPGYSYEQYF; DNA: TGTGCCAGCAGCCAGCAGCCGGGGTACTCCTACGAGCAGTACTTC
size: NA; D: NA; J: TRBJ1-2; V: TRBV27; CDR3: CASSFSPGASYGYTF; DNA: TGTGCCAGCAGTTTCTCCCCGGGAGCTTCCTATGGCTACACCTTC
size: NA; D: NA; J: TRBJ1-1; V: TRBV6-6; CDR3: CASSYGVERGEAFF; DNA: TGTGCCAGCAGTTACGGTGTGGAGAGGGGCGAAGCTTTCTTT
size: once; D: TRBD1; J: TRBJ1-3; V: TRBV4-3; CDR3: CASSRDRVSGNTIYF; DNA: TGCGCCAGCAGCCGCGACAGGGTTTCTGGAAACACCATATATTTT
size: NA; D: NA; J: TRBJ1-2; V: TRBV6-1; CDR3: CASSEGWQIYGYTF; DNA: TGTGCCAGCAGTGAAGGCTGGCAGATCTATGGCTACACCTTC
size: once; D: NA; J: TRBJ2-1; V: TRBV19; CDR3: CASSIWGYNEQFF; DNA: TGTGCCAGTAGTATCTGGGGTTACAATGAGCAGTTCTTC
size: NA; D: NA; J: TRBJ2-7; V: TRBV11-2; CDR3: CASSLELGYEQYF; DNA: TGTGCCAGCAGCTTAGAACTGGGCTACGAGCAGTACTTC